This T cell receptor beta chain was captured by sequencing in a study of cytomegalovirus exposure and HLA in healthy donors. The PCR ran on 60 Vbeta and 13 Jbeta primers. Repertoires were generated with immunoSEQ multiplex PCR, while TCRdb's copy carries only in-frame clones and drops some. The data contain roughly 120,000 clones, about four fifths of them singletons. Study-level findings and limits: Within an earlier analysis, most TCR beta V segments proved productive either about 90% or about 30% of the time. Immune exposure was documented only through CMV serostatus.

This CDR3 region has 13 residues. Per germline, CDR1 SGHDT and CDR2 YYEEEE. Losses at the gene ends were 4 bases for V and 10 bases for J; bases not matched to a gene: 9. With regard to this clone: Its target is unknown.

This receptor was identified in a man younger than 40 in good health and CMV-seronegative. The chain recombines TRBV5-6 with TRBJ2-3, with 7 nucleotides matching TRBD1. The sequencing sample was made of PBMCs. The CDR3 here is CASSPRQGGPQYF. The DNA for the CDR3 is TGTGCCAGCAGCCCGAGGCAAGGGGGCCCGCAGTATTTT.